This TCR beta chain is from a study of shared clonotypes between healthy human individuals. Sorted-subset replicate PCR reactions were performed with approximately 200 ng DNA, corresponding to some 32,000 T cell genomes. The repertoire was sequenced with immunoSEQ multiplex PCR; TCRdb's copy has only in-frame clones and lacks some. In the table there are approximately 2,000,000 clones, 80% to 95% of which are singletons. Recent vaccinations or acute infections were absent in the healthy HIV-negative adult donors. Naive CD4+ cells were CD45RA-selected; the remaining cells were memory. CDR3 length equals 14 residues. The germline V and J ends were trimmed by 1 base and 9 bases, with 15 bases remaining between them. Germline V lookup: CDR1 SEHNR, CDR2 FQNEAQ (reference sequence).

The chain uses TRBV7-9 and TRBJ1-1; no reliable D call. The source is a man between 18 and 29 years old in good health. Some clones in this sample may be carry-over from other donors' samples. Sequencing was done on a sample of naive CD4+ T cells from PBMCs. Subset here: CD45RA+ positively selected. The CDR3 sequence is CASSLGQEESKAFF. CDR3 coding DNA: TGTGCCAGCAGCTTAGGTCAGGAAGAGAGTAAAGCTTTCTTT.